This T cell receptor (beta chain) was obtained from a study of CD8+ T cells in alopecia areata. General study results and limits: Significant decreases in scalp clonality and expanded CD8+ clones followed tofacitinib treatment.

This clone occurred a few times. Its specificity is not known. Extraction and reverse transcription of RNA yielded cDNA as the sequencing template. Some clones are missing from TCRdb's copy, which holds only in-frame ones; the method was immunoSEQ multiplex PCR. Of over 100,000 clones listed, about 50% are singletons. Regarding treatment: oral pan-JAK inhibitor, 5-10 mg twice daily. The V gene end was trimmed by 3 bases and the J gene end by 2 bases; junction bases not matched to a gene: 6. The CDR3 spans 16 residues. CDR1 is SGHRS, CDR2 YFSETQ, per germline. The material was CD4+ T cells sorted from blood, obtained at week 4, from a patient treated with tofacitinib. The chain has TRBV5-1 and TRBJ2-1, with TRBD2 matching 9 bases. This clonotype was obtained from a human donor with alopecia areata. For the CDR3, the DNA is TGCGCCAGCAGCTGGGGACCTAGCGGGACCTACAATGAGCAGTTCTTC. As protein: CASSWGPSGTYNEQFF.